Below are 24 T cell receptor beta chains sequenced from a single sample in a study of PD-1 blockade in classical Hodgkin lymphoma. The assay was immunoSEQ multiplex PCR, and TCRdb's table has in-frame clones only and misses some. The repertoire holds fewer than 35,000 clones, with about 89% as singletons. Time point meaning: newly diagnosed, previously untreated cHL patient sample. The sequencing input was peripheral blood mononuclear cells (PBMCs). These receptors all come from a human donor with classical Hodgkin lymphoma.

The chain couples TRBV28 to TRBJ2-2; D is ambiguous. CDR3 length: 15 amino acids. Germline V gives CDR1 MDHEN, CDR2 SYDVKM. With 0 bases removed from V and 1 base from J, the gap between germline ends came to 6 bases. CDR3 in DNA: TGTGCCAGCAGTTTATGGGACGGGAACACCGGGGAGCTGTTTTTT. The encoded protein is CASSLWDGNTGELFF.

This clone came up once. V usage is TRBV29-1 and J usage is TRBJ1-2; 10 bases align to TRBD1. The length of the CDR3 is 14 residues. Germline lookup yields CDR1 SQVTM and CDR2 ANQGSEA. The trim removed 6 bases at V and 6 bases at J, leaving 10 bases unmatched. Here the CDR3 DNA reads TGCAGCGTGGATACCGGGACAGGGGATAATGGCTACACCTTC. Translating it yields CSVDTGTGDNGYTF.

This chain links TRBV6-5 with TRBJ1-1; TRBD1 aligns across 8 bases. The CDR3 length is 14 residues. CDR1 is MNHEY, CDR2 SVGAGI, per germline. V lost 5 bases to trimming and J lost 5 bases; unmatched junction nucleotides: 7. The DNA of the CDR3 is TGTGCCAGCAGTAAGGACAGGGAAAGAACTGAAGCTTTCTTT. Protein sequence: CASSKDRERTEAFF.

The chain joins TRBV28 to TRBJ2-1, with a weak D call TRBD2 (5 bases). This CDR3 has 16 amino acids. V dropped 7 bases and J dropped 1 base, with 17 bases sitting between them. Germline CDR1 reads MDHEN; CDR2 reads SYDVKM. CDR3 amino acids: CASIGSEARSYNEQFF. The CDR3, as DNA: TGTGCCAGCATAGGGAGCGAGGCCAGATCCTACAATGAGCAGTTCTTC.

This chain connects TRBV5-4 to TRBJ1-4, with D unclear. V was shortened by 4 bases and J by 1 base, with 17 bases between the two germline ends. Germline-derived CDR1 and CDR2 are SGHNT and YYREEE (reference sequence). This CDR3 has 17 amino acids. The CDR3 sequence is CASSKTGGRRTNEKLFF. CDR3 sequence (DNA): TGTGCCAGCAGCAAGACCGGCGGCAGGAGAACTAATGAAAAACTGTTTTTT.

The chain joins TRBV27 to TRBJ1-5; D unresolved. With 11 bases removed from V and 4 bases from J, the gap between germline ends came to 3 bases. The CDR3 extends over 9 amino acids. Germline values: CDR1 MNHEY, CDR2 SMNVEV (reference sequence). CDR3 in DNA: TGTGCCCGGAATCAGCCCCAGCATTTT. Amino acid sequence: CARNQPQHF.

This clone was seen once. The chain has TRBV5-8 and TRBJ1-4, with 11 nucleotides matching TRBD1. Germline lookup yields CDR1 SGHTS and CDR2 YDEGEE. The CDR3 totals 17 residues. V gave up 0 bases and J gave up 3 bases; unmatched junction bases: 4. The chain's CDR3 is CASSLDGTGGSNEKLFF. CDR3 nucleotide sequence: TGTGCCAGCAGCTTGGACGGGACAGGGGGGTCTAATGAAAAACTGTTTTTT. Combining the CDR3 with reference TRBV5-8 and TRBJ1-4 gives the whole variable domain EAGVTQSPTHLIKTRGQQATLRCSPISGHTSVYWYQQALGLGLQFLLWYDEGEERNRGNFPPRFSGRQFPNYSSELNVNALELEDSALYLCASSLDGTGGSNEKLFFGSGTQLSVL.

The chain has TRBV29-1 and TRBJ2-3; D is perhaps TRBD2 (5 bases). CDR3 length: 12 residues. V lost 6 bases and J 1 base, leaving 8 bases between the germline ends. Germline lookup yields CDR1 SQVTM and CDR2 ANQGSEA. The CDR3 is CSVLARTDTQYF. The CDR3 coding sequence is TGCAGCGTCCTAGCACGCACAGATACGCAGTATTTT.

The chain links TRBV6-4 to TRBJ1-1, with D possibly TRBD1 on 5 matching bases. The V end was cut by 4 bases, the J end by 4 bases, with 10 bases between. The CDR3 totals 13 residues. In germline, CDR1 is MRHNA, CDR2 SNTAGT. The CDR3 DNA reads TGTGCCAGCAGTGCGCAGGGTCGCACTGAAGCTTTCTTT. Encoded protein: CASSAQGRTEAFF.

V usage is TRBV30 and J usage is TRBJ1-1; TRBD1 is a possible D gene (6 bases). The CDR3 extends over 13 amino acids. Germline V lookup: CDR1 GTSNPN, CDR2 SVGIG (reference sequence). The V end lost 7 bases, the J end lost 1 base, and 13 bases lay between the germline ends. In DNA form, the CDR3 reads TGTGCCTATGGAGGGGGAGGGAACACTGAAGCTTTCTTT. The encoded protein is CAYGGGGNTEAFF.

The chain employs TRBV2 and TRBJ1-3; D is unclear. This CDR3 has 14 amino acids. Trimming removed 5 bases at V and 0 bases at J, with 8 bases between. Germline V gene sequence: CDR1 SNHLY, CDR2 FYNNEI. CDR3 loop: CASSTTLSGNTIYF. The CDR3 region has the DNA TGTGCCAGCAGTACGACTCTCTCTGGAAACACCATATATTTT.

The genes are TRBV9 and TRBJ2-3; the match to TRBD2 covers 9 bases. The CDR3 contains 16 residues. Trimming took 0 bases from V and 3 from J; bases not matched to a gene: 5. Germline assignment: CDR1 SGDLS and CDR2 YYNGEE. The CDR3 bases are TGTGCCAGCAGCGTAGGGGCGGGAGGGCCAACAGATACGCAGTATTTT. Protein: CASSVGAGGPTDTQYF.

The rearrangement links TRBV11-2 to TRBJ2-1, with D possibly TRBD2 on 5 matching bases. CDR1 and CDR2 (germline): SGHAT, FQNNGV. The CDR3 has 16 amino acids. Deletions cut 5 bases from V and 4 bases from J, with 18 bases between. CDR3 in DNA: TGTGCCAGCAGCCCCATAGGGCGGGCCCCATACAATGAGCAGTTCTTC. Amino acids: CASSPIGRAPYNEQFF.

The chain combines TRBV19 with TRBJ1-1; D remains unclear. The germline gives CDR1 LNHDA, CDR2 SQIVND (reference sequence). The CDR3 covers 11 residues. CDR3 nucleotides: TGTGCTTCGGGAGACTACACTGAAGCTTTCTTT. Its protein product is CASGDYTEAFF.

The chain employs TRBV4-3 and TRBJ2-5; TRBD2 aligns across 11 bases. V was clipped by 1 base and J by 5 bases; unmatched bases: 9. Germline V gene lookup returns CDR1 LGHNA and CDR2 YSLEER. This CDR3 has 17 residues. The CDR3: CASSQVVAGGGSETQYF. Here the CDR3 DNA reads TGCGCCAGCAGCCAAGTGGTAGCGGGAGGGGGGTCGGAGACCCAGTACTTC.

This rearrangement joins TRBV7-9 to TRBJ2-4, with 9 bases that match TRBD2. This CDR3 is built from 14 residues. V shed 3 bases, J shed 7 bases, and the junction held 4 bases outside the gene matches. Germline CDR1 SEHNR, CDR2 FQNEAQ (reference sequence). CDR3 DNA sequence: TGTGCCAGCAGCTTTAGCGGGGGCGGGAACATTCAGTACTTC. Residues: CASSFSGGGNIQYF.

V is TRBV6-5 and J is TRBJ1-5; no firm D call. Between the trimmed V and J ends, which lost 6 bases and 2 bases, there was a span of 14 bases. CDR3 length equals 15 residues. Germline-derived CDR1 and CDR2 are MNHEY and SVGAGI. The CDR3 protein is CASSPRATGNQPQHF. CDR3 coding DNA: TGTGCCAGCAGCCCGAGGGCCACGGGCAATCAGCCCCAGCATTTT.

Here the CDR3 reads CASSPDRGRSGANVLTF. The CDR3 coding sequence is TGTGCCAGCTCACCGGACAGGGGGCGTTCTGGGGCCAACGTCCTGACTTTC. The V gene is TRBV18, the J gene TRBJ2-6, with 11 bases aligning to TRBD1. V lost 3 bases and J lost 1; bases outside the gene matches: 2. CDR3 length: 17 residues. Germline V gene lookup returns CDR1 KGHSH and CDR2 LQKENI.

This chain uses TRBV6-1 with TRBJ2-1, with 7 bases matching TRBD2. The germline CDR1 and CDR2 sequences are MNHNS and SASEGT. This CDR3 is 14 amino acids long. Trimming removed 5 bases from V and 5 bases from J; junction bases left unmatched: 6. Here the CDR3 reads CASSLLAVNNEQFF. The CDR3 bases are TGTGCCAGCAGTTTGCTAGCGGTCAACAATGAGCAGTTCTTC.

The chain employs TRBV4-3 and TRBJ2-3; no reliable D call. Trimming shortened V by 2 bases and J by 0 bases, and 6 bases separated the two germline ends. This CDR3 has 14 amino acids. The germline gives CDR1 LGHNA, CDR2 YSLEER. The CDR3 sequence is CASSQTMSTDTQYF. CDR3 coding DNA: TGCGCCAGCAGCCAAACCATGAGCACAGATACGCAGTATTTT.

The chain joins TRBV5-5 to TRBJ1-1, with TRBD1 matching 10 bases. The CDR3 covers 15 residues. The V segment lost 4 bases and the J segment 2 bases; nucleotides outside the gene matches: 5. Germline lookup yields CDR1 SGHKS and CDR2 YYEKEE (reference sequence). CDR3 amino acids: CASSAQTGGNTEAFF. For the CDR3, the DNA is TGTGCCAGCAGCGCGCAGACAGGGGGCAACACTGAAGCTTTCTTT.

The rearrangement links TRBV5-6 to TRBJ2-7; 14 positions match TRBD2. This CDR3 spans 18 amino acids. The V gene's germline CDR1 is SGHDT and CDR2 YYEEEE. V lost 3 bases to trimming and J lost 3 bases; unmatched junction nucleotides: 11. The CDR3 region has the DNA TGTGCCAGCAGCTCGACGACTAGCGGGAGGGCCTACAGCTACGAGCAGTACTTC. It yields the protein CASSSTTSGRAYSYEQYF.

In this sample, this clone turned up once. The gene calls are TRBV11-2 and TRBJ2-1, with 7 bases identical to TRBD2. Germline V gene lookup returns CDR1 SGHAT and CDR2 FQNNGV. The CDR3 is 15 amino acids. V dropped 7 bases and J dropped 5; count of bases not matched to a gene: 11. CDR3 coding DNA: TGTGCCAGCAATCCTGGGACTAACCAACACAATGAGCAGTTCTTC. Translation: CASNPGTNQHNEQFF.

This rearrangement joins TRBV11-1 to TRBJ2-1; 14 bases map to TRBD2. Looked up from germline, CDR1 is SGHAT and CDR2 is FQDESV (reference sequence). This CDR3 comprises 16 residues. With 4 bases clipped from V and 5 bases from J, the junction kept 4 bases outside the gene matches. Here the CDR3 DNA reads TGTGCCAGCAGCTCCGGGACTAGCGGGAGCCACAATGAGCAGTTCTTC. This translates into CASSSGTSGSHNEQFF.